The 3 T cell receptor beta chains reported below all come from one sample, sequenced in a study of monozygotic twins with inflammatory bowel disease. Using the 5' RACE reads, TCRdb records one entry per CDR3 protein without DNA. The sample table sets out 90,000 to 110,000 distinct CDR3 sequences. The sample was blood. These receptor sequences come from a human donor with ulcerative colitis or Crohn's disease, or a healthy co-twin of an affected twin (not recorded which).

This rearrangement joins TRBV5-1 to TRBJ2-5; TCRdb gives TRBD2 as the D gene, but with no DNA this cannot be confirmed. The CDR3 has 16 residues. Per the germline V gene, CDR1 is SGHRS and CDR2 is YFSETQ. CDR3: CASSYSAGAARETQYF. The full variable domain, with the rest looked up from reference TRBV5-1 and TRBJ2-5, is KAGVTQTPRYLIKTRGQQVTLSCSPISGHRSVSWYQQTPGQGLQFLFEYFSETQRNKGNFPGRFSGRQFSNSRSEMNVSTLELGDSALYLCASSYSAGAARETQYFGPGTRLLVL.

The chain uses TRBV4-3 and TRBJ1-5; TCRdb's D gene call, TRBD1, goes unchecked for lack of DNA. The CDR3 extends over 17 amino acids. Germline V gene data show CDR1 as LGHNA and CDR2 as YSLEER. CDR3 protein: CASSQDPRGGSNQPQHF.

The chain is built from TRBV6-5 and TRBJ2-3; the TCRdb D gene call, TRBD2, has no DNA to confirm it. The germline V gene encodes CDR1 MNHEY and CDR2 SVGAGI. The CDR3 is made up of 19 amino acids. CDR3 residues: CASSYSTDPASRDTDTQYF.